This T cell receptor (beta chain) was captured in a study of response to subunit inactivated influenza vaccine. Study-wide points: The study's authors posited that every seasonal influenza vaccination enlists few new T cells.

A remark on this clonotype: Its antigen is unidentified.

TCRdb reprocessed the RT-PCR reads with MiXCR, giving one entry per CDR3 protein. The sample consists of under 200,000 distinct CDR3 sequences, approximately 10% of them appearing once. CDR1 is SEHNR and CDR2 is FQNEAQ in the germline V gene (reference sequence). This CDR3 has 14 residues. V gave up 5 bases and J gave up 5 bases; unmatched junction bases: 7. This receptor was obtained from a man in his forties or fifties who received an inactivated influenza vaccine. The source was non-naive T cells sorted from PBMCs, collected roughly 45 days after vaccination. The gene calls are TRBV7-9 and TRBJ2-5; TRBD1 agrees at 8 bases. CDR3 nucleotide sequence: TGTGCCAGCAGCGCCGACAGGGGATCGGAGACCCAGTACTTC. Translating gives CASSADRGSETQYF.